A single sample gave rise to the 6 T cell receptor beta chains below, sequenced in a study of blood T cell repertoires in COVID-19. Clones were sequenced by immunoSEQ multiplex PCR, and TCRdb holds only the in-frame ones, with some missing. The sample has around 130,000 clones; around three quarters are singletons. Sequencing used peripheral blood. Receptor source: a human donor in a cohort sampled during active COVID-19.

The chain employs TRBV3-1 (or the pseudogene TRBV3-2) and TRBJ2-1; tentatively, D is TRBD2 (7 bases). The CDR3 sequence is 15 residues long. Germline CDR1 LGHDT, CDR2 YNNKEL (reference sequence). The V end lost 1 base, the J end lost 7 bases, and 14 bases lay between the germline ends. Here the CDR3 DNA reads TGTGCCAGCAGCCAAGGGGGACACGGGGGGAATGAGCAGTTCTTC. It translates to CASSQGGHGGNEQFF.

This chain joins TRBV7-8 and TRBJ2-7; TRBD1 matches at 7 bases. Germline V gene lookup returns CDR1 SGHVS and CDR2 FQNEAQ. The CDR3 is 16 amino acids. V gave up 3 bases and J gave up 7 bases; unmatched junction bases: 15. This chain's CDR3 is CASSFVGGATSGEQYF. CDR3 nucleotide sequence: TGTGCCAGCAGCTTTGTAGGGGGCGCCACTTCGGGGGAGCAGTACTTC.

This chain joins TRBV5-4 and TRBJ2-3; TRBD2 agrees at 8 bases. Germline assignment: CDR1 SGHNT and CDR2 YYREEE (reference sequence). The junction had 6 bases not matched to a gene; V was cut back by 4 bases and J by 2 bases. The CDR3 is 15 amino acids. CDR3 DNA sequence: TGTGCCAGCAGCGAGGGACTAGAGCTCACAGATACGCAGTATTTT. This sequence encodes CASSEGLELTDTQYF.

Written as DNA, the CDR3 is TGTGCCAGCAGCTTAAGGCGGACAGGGGGGCCCTACGAGCAGTACTTC. It translates to CASSLRRTGGPYEQYF. The V and J genes are TRBV7-8 and TRBJ2-7; 10 bases agree with TRBD1. In germline, CDR1 is SGHVS, CDR2 FQNEAQ. The CDR3 is made up of 16 amino acids. V shed 2 bases and J 2 bases; nucleotides not matched to a gene: 6.

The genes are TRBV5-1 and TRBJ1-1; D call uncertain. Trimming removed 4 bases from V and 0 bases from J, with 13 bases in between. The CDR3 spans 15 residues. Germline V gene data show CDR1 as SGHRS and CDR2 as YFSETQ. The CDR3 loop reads CASSPAAAMNTEAFF. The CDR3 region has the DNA TGCGCCAGCAGCCCTGCGGCAGCAATGAACACTGAAGCTTTCTTT.

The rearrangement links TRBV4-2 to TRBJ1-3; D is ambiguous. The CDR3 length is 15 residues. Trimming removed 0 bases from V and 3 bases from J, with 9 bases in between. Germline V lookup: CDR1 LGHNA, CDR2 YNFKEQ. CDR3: CASSQDRTIGNTIYF. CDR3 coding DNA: TGTGCCAGCAGCCAAGATCGAACAATTGGAAACACCATATATTTT.